The rows below give T cell receptor beta chains drawn from one sample of a study of T cell responses to AZD1222 COVID-19 vaccine. Profiling relied on immunoSEQ multiplex PCR, and the TCRdb table lists in-frame clones only, not all of them. This sample has 160,000 or so clones, with approximately 90% found just once. Sequences were derived from peripheral blood, sampled on day 0 of AZD1222 vaccination. These TCRs come from an adult in good health. CDR3s include the opening cysteine and the closing phenylalanine or tryptophan.

V gene: TRBV3-1/TRBV3-2
J gene: TRBJ2-2
CDR3 protein: CASSQVMLAGGQNTGELFF

V gene: TRBV28
J gene: TRBJ2-7
CDR3 protein: CASSFRAGWQYF

V gene: TRBV28
J gene: TRBJ1-5
CDR3 protein: CASSFVQSNQPQHF

V gene: TRBV10-3
J gene: TRBJ1-2
CDR3 protein: CAISDIGRVESDYGYTF

V gene: TRBV5-1
J gene: TRBJ1-2
CDR3 protein: CASSLDPPGYTF

V gene: TRBV28
J gene: TRBJ2-1
CDR3 protein: CASQTTDSYNEQFF

V gene: TRBV5-1
J gene: TRBJ2-7
CDR3 protein: CASSLVPGTGFYEQYF

V gene: TRBV4-2
J gene: TRBJ2-7
CDR3 protein: CASSERRGPGQGNNEQYF

V gene: TRBV7-6
J gene: TRBJ2-2
CDR3 protein: CASSSSGTGMAGELFF

V gene: TRBV7-9
J gene: TRBJ1-2
CDR3 protein: CASSSRGLDGYTF

V gene: TRBV7-2
J gene: TRBJ2-2
CDR3 protein: CASSPGTGWPGELFF

V gene: TRBV6-6
J gene: TRBJ1-4
CDR3 protein: CASSPEPGFGDEKLFF

V gene: TRBV27
J gene: TRBJ1-1
CDR3 protein: CASSLLGTQGVNTEAFF

V gene: TRBV20-1
J gene: TRBJ1-1
CDR3 protein: CSAKVNTEAFF

V gene: TRBV6-5
J gene: TRBJ1-1
CDR3 protein: CASRGYTEAFF

V gene: TRBV15
J gene: TRBJ2-5
CDR3 protein: CATSRARLAGGPETQYF

V gene: TRBV2
J gene: TRBJ2-1
CDR3 protein: CASSEGGSSYNEQFF

V gene: TRBV5-1
J gene: TRBJ1-2
CDR3 protein: CASSSQTTGRDGYTF

V gene: TRBV14
J gene: TRBJ2-3
CDR3 protein: CASSQAGKGDTQYF

V gene: TRBV5-1
J gene: TRBJ2-3
CDR3 protein: CASSVDRGSDTQYF

V gene: TRBV7-6
J gene: TRBJ2-7
CDR3 protein: CASSLDRGLLPYEQYF

V gene: TRBV3-1/TRBV3-2
J gene: TRBJ2-5
CDR3 protein: CASSQEAWQVAGEDETQYF

V gene: TRBV9
J gene: TRBJ1-1
CDR3 protein: CASSVQGSGDTEAFF

V gene: TRBV14
J gene: TRBJ1-1
CDR3 protein: CASSRVGTGAEAFF

V gene: TRBV13
J gene: TRBJ1-1
CDR3 protein: CASSSDRDTEAFF

V gene: TRBV28
J gene: TRBJ2-1
CDR3 protein: CASSLISSGKYNEQFF

V gene: TRBV19
J gene: TRBJ1-5
CDR3 protein: CASSITLFRRNQPQHF

V gene: TRBV18
J gene: TRBJ2-7
CDR3 protein: CASSPPRGRVKNEQYF

V gene: TRBV28
J gene: TRBJ1-2
CDR3 protein: CASRRTGNYGYTF

V gene: TRBV7-3
J gene: TRBJ2-2
CDR3 protein: CASSTDRGAQLFF

V gene: TRBV4-3
J gene: TRBJ2-1
CDR3 protein: CASSQDSLAGGPGNEQFF

V gene: TRBV28
J gene: TRBJ2-7
CDR3 protein: CAIGGGLAYEQYF

V gene: TRBV15
J gene: TRBJ2-7
CDR3 protein: CATSRVSSGSYEQYF

V gene: TRBV28
J gene: TRBJ2-1
CDR3 protein: CASSPPGQGRNEQFF

V gene: TRBV4-3
J gene: TRBJ2-7
CDR3 protein: CASSQLVGNREQYF

V gene: TRBV28
J gene: TRBJ1-1
CDR3 protein: CASSQPGVLNTEAFF

V gene: TRBV2
J gene: TRBJ1-5
CDR3 protein: CASMGDYSNQPQHF

V gene: TRBV5-1
J gene: TRBJ2-1
CDR3 protein: CASSPTGQVGNEQFF

V gene: TRBV25-1
J gene: TRBJ1-1
CDR3 protein: CASSDAGTGGTEAFF

V gene: TRBV28
J gene: TRBJ2-7
CDR3 protein: CASSLVRDSLTYEQYF

V gene: TRBV5-1
J gene: TRBJ2-7
CDR3 protein: CASSLDTVRLEQYF

V gene: TRBV10-3
J gene: TRBJ1-2
CDR3 protein: CAISESRTEPYGYTF

V gene: TRBV7-9
J gene: TRBJ2-1
CDR3 protein: CASSLGSGRAYNEQFF

V gene: TRBV7-2
J gene: TRBJ1-1
CDR3 protein: CASSPPGQGFDTEAFF

V gene: TRBV28
J gene: TRBJ2-7
CDR3 protein: CASIGQSPYEQYF